Described below is a single T cell receptor (beta chain) sequence and its context. No antigen is known for it. These data are taken from a study of OX40 agonist ivuxolimab in advanced cancers. Study-level background: Patients got intravenous ivuxolimab at 0.01 to 10 mg/kg every 2 weeks. Partial responses were achieved by three patients, of whom one had hepatocellular carcinoma and two had cutaneous melanoma. Overall study results and limits: Circulating CD4+ and CD8+ T cells showed clonal expansion by week 6 at 0.1 to 3.0 mg/kg.

Libraries were prepared by immunoSEQ multiplex PCR; TCRdb keeps only in-frame clonotypes and omits some of them. The repertoire includes about 58,000 clones, around 83% of them detected once, and about 1.2% sits in the top ten. The CDR3 spans 16 residues. Germline CDR1 reads MNHEY; CDR2 reads SVGAGI. Trimming cost V 0 bases and J 5 bases, with 16 bases left between them. The rearrangement uses TRBV6-5 and TRBJ1-2, with a tentative D call TRBD1 (5 bases). Sequencing used CD4+ or CD8+ T cells sorted from blood, obtained in a trial of the OX40 agonist ivuxolimab. This clonotype was obtained from an adult with an advanced solid tumor such as melanoma, head and neck, liver or kidney cancer. In DNA, the CDR3 is TGTGCCAGCAGTTACTCTATCTTCGCAGGGCTATATGGCTACACCTTC. Residues: CASSYSIFAGLYGYTF.